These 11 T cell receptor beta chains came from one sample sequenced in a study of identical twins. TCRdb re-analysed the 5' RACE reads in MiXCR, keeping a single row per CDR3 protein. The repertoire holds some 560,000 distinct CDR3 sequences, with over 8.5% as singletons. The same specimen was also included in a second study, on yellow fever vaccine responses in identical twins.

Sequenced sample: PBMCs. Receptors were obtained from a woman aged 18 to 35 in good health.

The CDR3 bases are TGTGCCAGCAGTTCGTCTTGGGGGGGCTCCTACGAGCAGTACTTC. This encodes CASSSSWGGSYEQYF. The rearrangement uses TRBV12-3 or TRBV12-4 and TRBJ2-7; 7 bases are shared with TRBD2. The CDR3 runs to 15 residues. V was clipped by 4 bases and J by 0 bases; unmatched bases: 6.

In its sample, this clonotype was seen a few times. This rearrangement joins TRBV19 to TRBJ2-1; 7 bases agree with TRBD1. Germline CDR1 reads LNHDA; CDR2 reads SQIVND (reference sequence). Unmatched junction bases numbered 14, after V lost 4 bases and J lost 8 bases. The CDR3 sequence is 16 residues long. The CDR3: CASSTQTGAQQYEQFF. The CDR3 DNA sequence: TGTGCCAGTAGTACCCAAACAGGGGCCCAACAATATGAGCAGTTCTTC. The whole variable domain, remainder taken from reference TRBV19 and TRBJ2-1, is DGGITQSPKYLFRKEGQNVTLSCEQNLNHDAMYWYRQDPGQGLRLIYYSQIVNDFQKGDIAEGYSVSREKKESFPLTVTSAQKNPTAFYLCASSTQTGAQQYEQFFGPGTRLTVL.

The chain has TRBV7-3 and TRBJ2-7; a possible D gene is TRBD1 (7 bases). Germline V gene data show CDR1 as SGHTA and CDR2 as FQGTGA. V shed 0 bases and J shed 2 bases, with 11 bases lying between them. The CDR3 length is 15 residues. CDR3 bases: TGTGCCAGCAGCTTAACCGGAGGGGGCGCCTACGAGCAGTACTTC. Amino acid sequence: CASSLTGGGAYEQYF.

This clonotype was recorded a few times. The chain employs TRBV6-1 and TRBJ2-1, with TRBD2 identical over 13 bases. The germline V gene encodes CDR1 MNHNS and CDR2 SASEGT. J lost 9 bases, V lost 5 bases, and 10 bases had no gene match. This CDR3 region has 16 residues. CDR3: CASSPILAGGPSEQFF. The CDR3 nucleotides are TGTGCCAGCAGTCCCATACTAGCGGGGGGGCCTAGTGAGCAGTTCTTC.

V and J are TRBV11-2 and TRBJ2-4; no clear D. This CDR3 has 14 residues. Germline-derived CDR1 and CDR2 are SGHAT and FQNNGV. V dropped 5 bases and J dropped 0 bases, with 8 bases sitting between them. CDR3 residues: CASSPNLAKNIQYF. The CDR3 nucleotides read TGTGCCAGCAGCCCAAATCTAGCCAAAAACATTCAGTACTTC.

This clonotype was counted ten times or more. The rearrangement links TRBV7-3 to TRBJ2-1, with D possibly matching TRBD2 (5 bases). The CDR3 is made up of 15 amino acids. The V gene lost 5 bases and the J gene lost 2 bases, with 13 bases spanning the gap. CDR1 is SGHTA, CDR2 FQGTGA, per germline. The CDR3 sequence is CASSLDSMTYNEQFF. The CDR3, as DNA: TGTGCCAGCAGCCTGGACTCAATGACCTACAATGAGCAGTTCTTC.

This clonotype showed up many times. The CDR3 loop reads CASSSPIEHTDTQYF. CDR3 coding DNA: TGTGCCAGCAGCTCACCCATAGAGCACACAGATACGCAGTATTTT. The chain uses TRBV11-2 and TRBJ2-3; D unclear. The V gene's germline CDR1 is SGHAT and CDR2 FQNNGV. The V end was cut by 4 bases, the J end by 2 bases, with 13 bases between. This CDR3 region has 15 residues.

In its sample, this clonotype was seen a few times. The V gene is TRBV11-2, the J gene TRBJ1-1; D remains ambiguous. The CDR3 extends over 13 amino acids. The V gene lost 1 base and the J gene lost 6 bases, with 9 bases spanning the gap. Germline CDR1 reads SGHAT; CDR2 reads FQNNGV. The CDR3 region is CASSLGSGSEAFF. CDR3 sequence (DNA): TGTGCCAGCAGCTTAGGGTCGGGCTCTGAAGCTTTCTTT.

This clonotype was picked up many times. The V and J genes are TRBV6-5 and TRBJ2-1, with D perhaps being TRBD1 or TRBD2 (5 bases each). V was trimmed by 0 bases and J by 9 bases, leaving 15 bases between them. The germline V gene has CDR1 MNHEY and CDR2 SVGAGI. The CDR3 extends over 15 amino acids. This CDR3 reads CASSYSGVTYGEQFF. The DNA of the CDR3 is TGTGCCAGCAGTTACTCGGGGGTTACCTATGGTGAGCAGTTCTTC.

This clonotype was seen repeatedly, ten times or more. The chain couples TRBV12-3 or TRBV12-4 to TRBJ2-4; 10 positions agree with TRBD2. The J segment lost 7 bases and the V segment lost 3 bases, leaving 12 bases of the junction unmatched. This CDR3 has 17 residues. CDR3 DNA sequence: TGTGCCAGCAGTTTTAGCGGGGGGTCCCCATTGGGGAACATTCAGTACTTC. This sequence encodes CASSFSGGSPLGNIQYF.

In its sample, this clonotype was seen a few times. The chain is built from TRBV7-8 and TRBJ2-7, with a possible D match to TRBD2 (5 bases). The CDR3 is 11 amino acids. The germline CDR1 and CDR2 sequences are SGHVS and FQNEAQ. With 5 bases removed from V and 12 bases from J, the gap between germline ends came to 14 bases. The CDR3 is CASSPGVFLYF. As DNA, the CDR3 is TGTGCCAGCAGCCCCGGGGTTTTTTTGTACTTC.